The next 7 T cell receptor beta chains were all read from a single sample in a study of T cells after yellow fever vaccination. TCRdb re-analysed the 5' RACE reads in MiXCR, keeping a single row per CDR3 protein. The profile covers hundreds of thousands of distinct CDR3 sequences, with around 20% appearing a single time and over 15% taken by the ten largest. The starting material was PBMCs, obtained before the yellow fever booster vaccination. All receptors come from a young man who received the YFV17D yellow fever vaccine.

In its sample, this clonotype was seen a few times. The chain employs TRBV7-9 and TRBJ2-1; TRBD2 matches at 7 bases. The CDR3 runs to 13 residues. The V segment lost 1 base and the J segment 10 bases; nucleotides outside the gene matches: 4. The germline gives CDR1 SEHNR, CDR2 FQNEAQ (reference sequence). CDR3 sequence: CASSLVAAGEQFF. Here the CDR3 DNA reads TGTGCCAGCAGCTTAGTGGCAGCGGGGGAGCAGTTCTTC.

J is TRBJ2-3 and V is TRBV5-1; D may be TRBD1 (5 bases). Trimming left V 3 bases short and J 2 bases short, with 13 bases between. Germline CDR1 SGHRS, CDR2 YFSETQ. The CDR3 has 15 amino acids. CDR3 nucleotide sequence: TGCGCCAGCAGCTCAGCAGGGCGCGACACAGATACGCAGTATTTT. Encoded protein: CASSSAGRDTDTQYF.

The chain employs TRBV12-3 or TRBV12-4 and TRBJ1-2; tentatively, D is TRBD1 (6 bases). The CDR3 covers 14 residues. Deletions cut 4 bases from V and 4 bases from J, with 13 bases between. In DNA, the CDR3 is TGTGCCAGCAGTTCATTGACAGGCACCTATGGCTACACCTTC. Translating it yields CASSSLTGTYGYTF.

The chain has TRBV4-3 and TRBJ2-6; TRBD2 might be the D (6 bases). Germline CDR1 LGHNA, CDR2 YSLEER. Trimming cost V 4 bases and J 2 bases, with 18 bases left between them. CDR3 size: 18 residues. The CDR3 DNA is TGCGCCAGCAGCCGTTCCCCGGTTTGGGAGGCTGGGGCCAACGTCCTGACTTTC. Amino acids: CASSRSPVWEAGANVLTF.

This chain uses TRBV4-2 with TRBJ1-2; 8 bases are a match to TRBD1. This CDR3 has 14 residues. V lost 0 bases to trimming and J lost 6 bases; unmatched junction nucleotides: 3. CDR1 and CDR2 from the germline V gene are LGHNA and YNFKEQ. The CDR3 DNA is TGTGCCAGCAGCCAAGATCGGACAGGGCATGGCTACACCTTC. Residues: CASSQDRTGHGYTF.

The chain has TRBV6-5 and TRBJ2-3; 7 bases are a match to TRBD2. This CDR3 region has 14 residues. Germline loops: CDR1 MNHEY, CDR2 SVGAGI. V lost 5 bases to trimming and J lost 2 bases; unmatched junction nucleotides: 4. The DNA for the CDR3 is TGTGCCAGCAGTCGGGGACTATACACAGATACGCAGTATTTT. This gives the protein CASSRGLYTDTQYF.

The chain couples TRBV2 to TRBJ1-2; D is unclear. Germline loops: CDR1 SNHLY, CDR2 FYNNEI. The CDR3 runs 13 residues. With 6 bases removed from V and 4 bases from J, the gap between germline ends came to 12 bases. The CDR3 DNA sequence: TGTGCCAGCAGGTACAATGGGTTCTATGGCTACACCTTC. Its translation: CASRYNGFYGYTF. Complete variable domain (other parts from reference TRBV2 and TRBJ1-2): EPEVTQTPSHQVTQMGQEVILRCVPISNHLYFYWYRQILGQKVEFLVSFYNNEISEKSEIFDDQFSVERPDGSNFTLKIRSTKLEDSAMYFCASRYNGFYGYTFGSGTRLTVV.